What follows describes a single TCR beta chain. The antigen is undetermined. The data were obtained in a study of T cell repertoires in cytomegalovirus infection. For the study at large: Signatures in public TCR beta sequences pointed to both CMV infection and matching HLA type.

Study-wide findings and caveats: Clonotype analysis showed dominance of the ex vivo response by HLA-C-restricted CMV-specific TCR beta clonotypes. Identification of carriers of CMV plus the relevant HLA was achieved through cumulative public TCR beta family frequency.

TCRdb passed the reads through MiXCR, listing each CDR3 protein once. The sample shows a few hundred thousand distinct CDR3 sequences, around a third of them seen only once. The origin of this receptor is a human donor in good health (CMV status not recorded). Some clones in this sample may be carry-over from other donors' samples. The sequencing used cultured PBMCs, collected from culture after CMV antigen stimulation.

CDR3 in amino acids: CASSRTGGLYEQYF. The CDR3 DNA reads as TGTGCCAGCAGCCGGACAGGGGGCCTCTACGAGCAGTACTTC. This sequence joins TRBV6-1 and TRBJ2-7, with 11 bases identical to TRBD1. The CDR3 is made up of 14 amino acids. Losses at the gene ends were 6 bases for V and 3 bases for J; bases not matched to a gene: 4. CDR1 and CDR2 (germline): MNHNS, SASEGT.